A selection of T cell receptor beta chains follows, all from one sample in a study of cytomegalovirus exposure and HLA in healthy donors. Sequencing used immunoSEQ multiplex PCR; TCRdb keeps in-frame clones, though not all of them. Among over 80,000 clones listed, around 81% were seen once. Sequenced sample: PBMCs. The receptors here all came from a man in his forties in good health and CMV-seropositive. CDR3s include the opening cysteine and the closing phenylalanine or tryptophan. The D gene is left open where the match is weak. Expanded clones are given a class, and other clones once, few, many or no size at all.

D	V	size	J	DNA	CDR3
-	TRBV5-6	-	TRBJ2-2	TGTGCCAGCAGCCCCCGGGGGAAATCGGGGGAGCTGTTTTTT	CASSPRGKSGELFF
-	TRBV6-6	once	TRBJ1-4	TGTGCCAGCAGTTACTCACTCACTAATGAAAAACTGTTTTTT	CASSYSLTNEKLFF
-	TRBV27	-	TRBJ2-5	TGTGCCAGCAGTCCGCTAGCGTTCCAAGAGACCCAGTACTTC	CASSPLAFQETQYF
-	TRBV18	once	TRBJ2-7	TGTGCCAGCTCACCTGAACAGGGCCGCGAGCAGTACTTC	CASSPEQGREQYF
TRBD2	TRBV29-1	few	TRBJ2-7	TGCAGCGTTCGCGGGGGATCTATCGAGCAGTACTTC	CSVRGGSIEQYF
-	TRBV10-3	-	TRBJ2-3	TGTGCCATCAGTGAGGGCAGCACAGATACGCAGTATTTT	CAISEGSTDTQYF
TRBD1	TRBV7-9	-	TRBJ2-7	TGTGCCAGCAGCACAACCGGGACAGTATCCTACGAGCAGTACTTC	CASSTTGTVSYEQYF
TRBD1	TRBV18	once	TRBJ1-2	TGTGCCAGCTCACTTGGACAGGGTGGCGACACCTTC	CASSLGQGGDTF
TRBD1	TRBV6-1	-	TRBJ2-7	TGTGCCAGCAGTGCCGGGACAGGGGGAACCTACGAGCAGTACTTC	CASSAGTGGTYEQYF
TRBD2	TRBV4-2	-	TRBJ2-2	TGTGCCAGCAGCCAAGATTTGGCAGCGGGAGTTGGCGGGGAGCTGTTTTTT	CASSQDLAAGVGGELFF
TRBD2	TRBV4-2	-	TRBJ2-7	TGTGCCAGCAGCCCTAGCGGGGGCAACTACGAGCAGTACTTC	CASSPSGGNYEQYF
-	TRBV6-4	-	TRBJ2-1	TGTGCCAGCAGTCTCCTAGAGGGAAATGAGCAGTTCTTC	CASSLLEGNEQFF
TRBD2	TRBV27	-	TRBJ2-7	TGTGCCAGCAAACTAGCGGGAGGAAACGAGCAGTACTTC	CASKLAGGNEQYF
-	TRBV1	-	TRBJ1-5	TGCACCAGCATCCCTACAGGGAATCAGCCCCAGCATTTT	CTSIPTGNQPQHF
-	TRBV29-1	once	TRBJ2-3	TGCAGCGTTGAAAGACGGGACACAGATACGCAGTATTTT	CSVERRDTDTQYF
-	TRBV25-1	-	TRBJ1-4	TGTGCCAGCAGTGCCAGTCCGAATGAAAAACTGTTTTTT	CASSASPNEKLFF
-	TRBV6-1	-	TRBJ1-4	TGTGCCAGCAGTGAAGCCAACACCACAACTAATGAAAAACTGTTTTTT	CASSEANTTTNEKLFF
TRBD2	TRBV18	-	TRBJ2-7	TGTGCCAGCTCACCGGGACTAACCTACGAGCAGTACTTC	CASSPGLTYEQYF
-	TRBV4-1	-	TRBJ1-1	TGCGCCAGCAGCCAATTTACTGTGCGTAACACTGAAGCTTTCTTT	CASSQFTVRNTEAFF
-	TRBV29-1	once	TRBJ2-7	TGCAGCGTTGGACGATTTGACAAATTTCCCTACGAGCAGTACTTC	CSVGRFDKFPYEQYF
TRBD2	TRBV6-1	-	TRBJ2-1	TGTGCCAGCAGCCGGGGGGAGAGCTCCTACAATGAGCAGTTCTTC	CASSRGESSYNEQFF
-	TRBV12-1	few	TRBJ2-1	TGTGCCAGCAGCTTAGGGGCCGGGACAAGCAATGAGCAGTTCTTC	CASSLGAGTSNEQFF
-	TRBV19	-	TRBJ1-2	TGTGCCAGTAGTATCTCCAAAGGGGCGGATGGCTACACCTTC	CASSISKGADGYTF
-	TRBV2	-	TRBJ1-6	TGTGCCAGCAGTACAGGGATCTCCTATAATTCACCCCTCCACTTT	CASSTGISYNSPLHF
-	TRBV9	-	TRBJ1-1	TGTGCCAGCAGCGTAGCAGGACAGTCCATGAACACTGAAGCTTTCTTT	CASSVAGQSMNTEAFF
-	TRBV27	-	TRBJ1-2	TGTGCCAGCAGTTCCCAGGGTAATCGTGGCTACACCTTC	CASSSQGNRGYTF
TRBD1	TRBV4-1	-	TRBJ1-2	TGCGCCAGCAGCCACCGGGGGGGACAGGGAGCCTATGGCTACACCTTC	CASSHRGGQGAYGYTF
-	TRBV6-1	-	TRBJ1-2	TGTGCCAGCAGTGACAGGGGAACGACTGGCTACACCTTC	CASSDRGTTGYTF
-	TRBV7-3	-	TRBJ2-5	TGTGCCAGCAGCTTAGGGGCAGGGGAGACCCAGTACTTC	CASSLGAGETQYF
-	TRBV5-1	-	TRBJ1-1	TGCGCCAGCAGCTTGGGCGCAGGCATGAACGCTGAAGCTTTCTTT	CASSLGAGMNAEAFF
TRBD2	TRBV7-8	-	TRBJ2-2	TGTGCCAGCAGCTTGGCCCTCCTGAGGAGCGGGGGGCGTGGGACCGGGGAGCTGTTTTTT	CASSLALLRSGGRGTGELFF
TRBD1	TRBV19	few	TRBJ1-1	TGTGCCAGTAGTATACCGGGACAGGAGACTGAAGCTTTCTTT	CASSIPGQETEAFF
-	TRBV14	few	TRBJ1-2	TGTGCCAGCAGCCAAGACAGGCTTAACTATGGCTACACCTTC	CASSQDRLNYGYTF
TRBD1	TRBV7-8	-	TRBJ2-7	TGTGCCAGCAGCTTCCAGGGGGCTTCCCGCTACGAGCAGTACTTC	CASSFQGASRYEQYF
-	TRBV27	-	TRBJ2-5	TGTGCCAGCAGCTTATCTCAGGGCCAAGAGACCCAGTACTTC	CASSLSQGQETQYF
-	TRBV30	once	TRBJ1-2	TGTGCCTGGAGCTCTGGGGAGGCGGTTGGCTACACCTTC	CAWSSGEAVGYTF
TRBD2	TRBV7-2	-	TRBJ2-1	TGTGCCAGCAGCTTAGAGCGGGGGGAGGGTGAGCAGTTCTTC	CASSLERGEGEQFF